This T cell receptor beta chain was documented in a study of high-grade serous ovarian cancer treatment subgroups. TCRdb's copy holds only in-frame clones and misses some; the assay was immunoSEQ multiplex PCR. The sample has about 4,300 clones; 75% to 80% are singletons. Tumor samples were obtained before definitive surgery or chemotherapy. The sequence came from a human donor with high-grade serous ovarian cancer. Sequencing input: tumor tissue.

The CDR3 DNA reads as TGCGCCAGCAGCTTGGTCGCTAGCGGCTACAATGAGCAGTTCTTC. Translation gives CASSLVASGYNEQFF. The chain is built from TRBV5-1 and TRBJ2-1; 7 bases agree with TRBD2. The CDR3 is made up of 15 amino acids. CDR1 is SGHRS and CDR2 is YFSETQ in the germline V gene. J was trimmed by 3 bases and V by 0 bases; bases with no gene match: 3.